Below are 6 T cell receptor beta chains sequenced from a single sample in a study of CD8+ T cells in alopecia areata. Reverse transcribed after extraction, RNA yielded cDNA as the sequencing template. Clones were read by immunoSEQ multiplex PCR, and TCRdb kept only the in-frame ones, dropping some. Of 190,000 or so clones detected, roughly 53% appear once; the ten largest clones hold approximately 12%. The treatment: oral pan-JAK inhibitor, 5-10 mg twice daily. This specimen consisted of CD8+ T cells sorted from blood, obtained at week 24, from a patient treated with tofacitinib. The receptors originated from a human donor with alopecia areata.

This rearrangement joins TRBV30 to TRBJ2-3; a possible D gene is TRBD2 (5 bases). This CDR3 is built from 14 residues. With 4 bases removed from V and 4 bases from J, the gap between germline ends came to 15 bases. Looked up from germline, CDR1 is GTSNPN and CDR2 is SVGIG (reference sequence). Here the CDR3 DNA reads TGTGCCTGGAATACGATAGGGAGCGCAGATACGCAGTATTTT. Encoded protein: CAWNTIGSADTQYF.

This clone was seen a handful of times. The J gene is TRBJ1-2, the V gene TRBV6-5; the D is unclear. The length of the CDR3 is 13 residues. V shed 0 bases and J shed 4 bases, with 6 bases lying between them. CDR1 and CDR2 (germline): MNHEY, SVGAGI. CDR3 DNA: TGTGCCAGCAGTTACTCACGACGCTATGGCTACACCTTC. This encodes CASSYSRRYGYTF.

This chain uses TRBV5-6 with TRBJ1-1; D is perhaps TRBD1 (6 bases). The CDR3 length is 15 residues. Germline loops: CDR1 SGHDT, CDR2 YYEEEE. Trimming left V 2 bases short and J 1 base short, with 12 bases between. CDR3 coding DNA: TGTGCCAGCAGCTTATGGGGGGCTGGGAACACTGAAGCTTTCTTT. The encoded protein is CASSLWGAGNTEAFF.

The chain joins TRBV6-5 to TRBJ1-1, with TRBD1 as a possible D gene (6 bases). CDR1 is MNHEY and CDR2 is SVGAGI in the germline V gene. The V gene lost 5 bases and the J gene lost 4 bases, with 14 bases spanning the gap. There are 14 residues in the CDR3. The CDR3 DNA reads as TGTGCCAGCAGTCAACAAGGGGGGGGCACTGAAGCTTTCTTT. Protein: CASSQQGGGTEAFF.

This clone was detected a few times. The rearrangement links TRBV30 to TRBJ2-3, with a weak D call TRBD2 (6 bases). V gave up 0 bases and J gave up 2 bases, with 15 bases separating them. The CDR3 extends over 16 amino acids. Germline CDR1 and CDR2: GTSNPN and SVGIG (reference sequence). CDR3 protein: CAWSVWRDLDTDTQYF. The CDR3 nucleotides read TGTGCCTGGAGTGTATGGCGGGACCTCGACACAGATACGCAGTATTTT. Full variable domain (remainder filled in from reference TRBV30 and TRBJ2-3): SQTIHQWPATLVQPVGSPLSLECTVEGTSNPNLYWYRQAAGRGLQLLFYSVGIGQISSEVPQNLSASRPQDRQFILSSKKLLLSDSGFYLCAWSVWRDLDTDTQYFGPGTRLTVL.

CDR3 sequence: CSVGTRDRARDPYGYTF. CDR3 DNA sequence: TGCAGCGTTGGCACAAGGGACAGGGCGCGAGACCCCTATGGCTACACCTTC. The chain combines TRBV29-1 with TRBJ1-2; 9 nucleotides agree with TRBD1. Germline V gene lookup returns CDR1 SQVTM and CDR2 ANQGSEA. The CDR3 is 17 residues long. Trimming took 4 bases from V and 4 from J; bases not matched to a gene: 16.